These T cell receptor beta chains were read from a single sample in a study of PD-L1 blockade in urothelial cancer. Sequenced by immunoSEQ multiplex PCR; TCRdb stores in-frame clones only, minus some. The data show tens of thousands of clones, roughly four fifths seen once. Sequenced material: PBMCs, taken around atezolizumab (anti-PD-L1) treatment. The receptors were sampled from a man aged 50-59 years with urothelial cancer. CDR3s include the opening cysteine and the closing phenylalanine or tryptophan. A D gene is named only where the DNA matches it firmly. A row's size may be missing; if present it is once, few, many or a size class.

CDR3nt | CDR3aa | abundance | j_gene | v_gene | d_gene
TGTGCCAGTAGTTGGGACACCTTGAACTATGGCTACACCTTC | CASSWDTLNYGYTF | . | TRBJ1-2 | TRBV19 | .
TGTGCCACCAGGGTCGGAGGAGCAACAGATACGCAGTATTTT | CATRVGGATDTQYF | . | TRBJ2-3 | TRBV10-3 | .
TGTGCCAGCAGTGCGTCAGGGGGCATCGGGGAGCTGTTTTTT | CASSASGGIGELFF | . | TRBJ2-2 | TRBV6-1 | TRBD1
TGCAGCGTTGAAGGATTAGCCCCCGGAGAGACCCAGTACTTC | CSVEGLAPGETQYF | . | TRBJ2-5 | TRBV29-1 | .
TGTGCCAGCTCACCGCAGGAGGGGGGGAACATTCAGTACTTC | CASSPQEGGNIQYF | . | TRBJ2-4 | TRBV18 | .
TGTGCCAGCAGTTTCTGGACAGGGGGCGAGTACGAGCAGTACTTC | CASSFWTGGEYEQYF | once | TRBJ2-7 | TRBV27 | TRBD1
TGTGCCAGCAATCTTTGGGGGGTATCCGAAGCTTTCTTT | CASNLWGVSEAFF | . | TRBJ1-1 | TRBV6-6 | .
TGCGCCAGCAGTGCGTCTTTGGGGGGAGTTGAGCAGTTCTTC | CASSASLGGVEQFF | . | TRBJ2-1 | TRBV10-1 | .
TGCAGCGTCGCCCGGGGCGGGACTAGCACAGATACGCAGTATTTT | CSVARGGTSTDTQYF | . | TRBJ2-3 | TRBV29-1 | .
TGTGCCAGCAGCCAAGATCCGGGAAACACCGGGGAGCTGTTTTTT | CASSQDPGNTGELFF | once | TRBJ2-2 | TRBV4-2 | .
TGTGCCAGCAGCTTAGCGTCCCTCTCCTCGTACGAGCAGTACTTC | CASSLASLSSYEQYF | . | TRBJ2-7 | TRBV7-9 | .